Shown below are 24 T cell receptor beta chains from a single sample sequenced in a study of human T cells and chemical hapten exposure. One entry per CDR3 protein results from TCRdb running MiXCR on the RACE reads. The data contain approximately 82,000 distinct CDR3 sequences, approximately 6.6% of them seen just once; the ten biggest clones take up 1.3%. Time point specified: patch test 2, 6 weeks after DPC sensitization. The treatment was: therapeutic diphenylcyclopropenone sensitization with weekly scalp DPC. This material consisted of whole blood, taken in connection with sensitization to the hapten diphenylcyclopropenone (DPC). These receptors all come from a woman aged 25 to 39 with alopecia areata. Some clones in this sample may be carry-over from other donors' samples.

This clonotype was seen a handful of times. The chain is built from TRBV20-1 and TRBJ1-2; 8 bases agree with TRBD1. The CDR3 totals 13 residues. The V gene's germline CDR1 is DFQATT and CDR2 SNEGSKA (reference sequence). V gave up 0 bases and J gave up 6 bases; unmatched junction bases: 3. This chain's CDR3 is CSARDRTGHGYTF. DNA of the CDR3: TGCAGTGCTAGAGATAGGACAGGGCATGGCTACACCTTC.

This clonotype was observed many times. CDR3 coding DNA: TGTGCCAGCAGCCTAAAAGAACAGGGGCCTAGGAATTCACCCCTCCACTTT. Protein product: CASSLKEQGPRNSPLHF. This chain joins TRBV13 and TRBJ1-6; 7 nucleotides align to TRBD1. V lost 5 bases to trimming and J lost 7 bases; unmatched junction nucleotides: 14. This CDR3 region has 17 residues. Germline CDR1 PRHDT, CDR2 FYEKMQ (reference sequence).

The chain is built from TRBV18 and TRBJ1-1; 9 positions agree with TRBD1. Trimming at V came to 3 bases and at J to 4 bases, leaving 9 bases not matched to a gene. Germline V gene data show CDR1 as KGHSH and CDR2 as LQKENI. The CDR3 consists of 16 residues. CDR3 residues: CASSPNPVTGGTEAFF. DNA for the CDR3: TGTGCCAGCTCACCGAACCCGGTGACAGGGGGCACTGAAGCTTTCTTT.

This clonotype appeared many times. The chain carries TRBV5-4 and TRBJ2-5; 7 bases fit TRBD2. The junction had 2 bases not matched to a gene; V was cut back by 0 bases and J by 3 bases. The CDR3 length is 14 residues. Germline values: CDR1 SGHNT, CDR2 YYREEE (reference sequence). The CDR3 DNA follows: TGTGCCAGCAGCTTGGCCGGGGGGAAAGAGACCCAGTACTTC. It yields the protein CASSLAGGKETQYF.

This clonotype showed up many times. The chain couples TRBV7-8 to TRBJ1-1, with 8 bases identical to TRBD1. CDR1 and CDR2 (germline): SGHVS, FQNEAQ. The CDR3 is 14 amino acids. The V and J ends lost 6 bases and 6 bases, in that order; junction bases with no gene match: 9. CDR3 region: CASRRAQGVAEAFF. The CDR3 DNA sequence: TGTGCCAGCAGACGCGCACAGGGGGTAGCTGAAGCTTTCTTT.

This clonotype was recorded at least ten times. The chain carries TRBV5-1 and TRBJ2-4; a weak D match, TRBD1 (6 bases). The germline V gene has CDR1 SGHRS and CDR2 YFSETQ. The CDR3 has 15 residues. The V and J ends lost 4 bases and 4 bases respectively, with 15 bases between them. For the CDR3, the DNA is TGCGCCAGCAGCCCGACAGGTGATACAAAAAACATTCAGTACTTC. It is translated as CASSPTGDTKNIQYF. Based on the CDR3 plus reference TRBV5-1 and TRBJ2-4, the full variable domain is KAGVTQTPRYLIKTRGQQVTLSCSPISGHRSVSWYQQTPGQGLQFLFEYFSETQRNKGNFPGRFSGRQFSNSRSEMNVSTLELGDSALYLCASSPTGDTKNIQYFGAGTRLSVL.

CDR3 nucleotide sequence: TGTGCCAGCTCACGGACCGTAGGAGAAGATACGCAGTATTTT. Its protein is CASSRTVGEDTQYF. The chain recombines TRBV18 with TRBJ2-3; unclear D gene. This CDR3 has 14 amino acids. Trimming removed 4 bases at V and 5 bases at J, with 13 bases between. CDR1 is KGHSH and CDR2 is LQKENI in the germline V gene.

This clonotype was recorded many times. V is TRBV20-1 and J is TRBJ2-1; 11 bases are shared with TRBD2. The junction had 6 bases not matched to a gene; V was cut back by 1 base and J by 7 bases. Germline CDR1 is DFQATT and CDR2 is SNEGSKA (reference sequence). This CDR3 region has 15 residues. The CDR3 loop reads CSARATSGDSNEQFF. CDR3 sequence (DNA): TGCAGTGCTAGAGCGACTAGCGGGGATTCGAATGAGCAGTTCTTC.

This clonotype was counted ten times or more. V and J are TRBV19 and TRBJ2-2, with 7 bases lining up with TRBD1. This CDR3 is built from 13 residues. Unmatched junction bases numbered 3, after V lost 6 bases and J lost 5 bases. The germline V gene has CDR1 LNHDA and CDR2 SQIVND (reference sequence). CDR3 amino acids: CASSAGGTGELFF. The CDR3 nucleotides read TGTGCCAGTAGCGCAGGGGGTACCGGGGAGCTGTTTTTT.

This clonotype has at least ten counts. The CDR3 nucleotides read TGTGCCAGCAGCTTGACAGCTAACTATGGCTACACCTTC. It encodes CASSLTANYGYTF. This chain uses TRBV7-9 with TRBJ1-2; tentatively, D is TRBD1 (5 bases). The CDR3 has 13 residues. Trimming removed 3 bases from V and 0 bases from J, with 5 bases in between. Germline loops: CDR1 SEHNR, CDR2 FQNEAQ (reference sequence).

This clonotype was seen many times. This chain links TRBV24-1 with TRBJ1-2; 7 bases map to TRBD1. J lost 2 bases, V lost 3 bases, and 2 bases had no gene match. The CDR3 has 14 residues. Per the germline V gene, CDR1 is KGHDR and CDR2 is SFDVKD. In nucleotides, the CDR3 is TGTGCCACCAGTGATACGACAGGGAACTATGGCTACACCTTC. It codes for CATSDTTGNYGYTF.

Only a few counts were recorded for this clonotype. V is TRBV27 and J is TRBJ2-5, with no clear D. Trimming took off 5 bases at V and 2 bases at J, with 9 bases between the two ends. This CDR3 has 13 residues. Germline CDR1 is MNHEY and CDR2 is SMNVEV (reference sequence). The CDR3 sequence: CASSKTAQETQYF. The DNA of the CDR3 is TGTGCCAGCAGTAAGACTGCACAAGAGACCCAGTACTTC.

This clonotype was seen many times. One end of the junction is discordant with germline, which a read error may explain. The chain's CDR3 is CASSLAVGFTDTQYF. The CDR3 nucleotides read TGTGCCAGCAGTCTAGCGGTGGGTTTCACAGATACGCAGTATTTT. The chain employs TRBV12-3 or TRBV12-4 and TRBJ2-3, with 7 bases identical to TRBD2. The CDR3 runs to 15 residues.

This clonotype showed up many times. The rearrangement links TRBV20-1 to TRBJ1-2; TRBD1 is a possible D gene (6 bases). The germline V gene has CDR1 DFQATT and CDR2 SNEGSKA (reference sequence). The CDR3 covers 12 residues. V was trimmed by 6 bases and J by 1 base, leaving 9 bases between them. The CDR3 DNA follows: TGCAGTGCGTCAGGGGATAACTATGGCTACACCTTC. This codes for CSASGDNYGYTF.

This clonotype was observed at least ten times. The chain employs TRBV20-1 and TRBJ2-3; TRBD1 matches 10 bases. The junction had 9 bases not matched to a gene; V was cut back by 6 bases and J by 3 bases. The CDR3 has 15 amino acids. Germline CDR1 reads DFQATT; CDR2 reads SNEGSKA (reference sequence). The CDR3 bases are TGCAGTGCCCCCCGCGGGGACAGGGGTACAGATACGCAGTATTTT. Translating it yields CSAPRGDRGTDTQYF.

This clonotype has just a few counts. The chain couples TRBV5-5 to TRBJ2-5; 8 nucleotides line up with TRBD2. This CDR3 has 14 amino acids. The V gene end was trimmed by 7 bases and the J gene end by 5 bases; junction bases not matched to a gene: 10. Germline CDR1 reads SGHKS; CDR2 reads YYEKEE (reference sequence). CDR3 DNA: TGTGCCAGCGCCATCGGGGGGGTGGGGGAGACCCAGTACTTC. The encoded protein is CASAIGGVGETQYF.

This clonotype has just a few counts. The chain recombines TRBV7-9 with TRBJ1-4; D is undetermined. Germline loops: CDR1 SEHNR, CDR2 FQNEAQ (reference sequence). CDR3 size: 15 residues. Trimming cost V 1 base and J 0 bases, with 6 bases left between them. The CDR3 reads CASSLDGATNEKLFF. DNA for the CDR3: TGTGCCAGCAGCTTAGATGGAGCAACTAATGAAAAACTGTTTTTT.

CDR3 DNA sequence: TGTGCCAGCTCACTTAATGGGCCACGAATCACAGATACGCAGTATTTT. It encodes CASSLNGPRITDTQYF. The rearrangement links TRBV18 to TRBJ2-3; D is ambiguous. Per the germline V gene, CDR1 is KGHSH and CDR2 is LQKENI. V was cut by 4 bases and J by 2 bases, with 16 bases left in between. The CDR3 is 16 amino acids. Complete variable domain (other parts from reference TRBV18 and TRBJ2-3): NAGVMQNPRHLVRRRGQEARLRCSPMKGHSHVYWYRQLPEEGLKFMVYLQKENIIDESGMPKERFSAEFPKEGPSILRIQQVVRGDSAAYFCASSLNGPRITDTQYFGPGTRLTVL.

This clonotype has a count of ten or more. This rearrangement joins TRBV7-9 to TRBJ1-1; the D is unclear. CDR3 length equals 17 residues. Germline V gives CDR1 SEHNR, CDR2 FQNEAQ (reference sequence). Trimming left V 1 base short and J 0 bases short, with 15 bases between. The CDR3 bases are TGTGCCAGCAGCTTAGTCAGGCAGATATTCATGAACACTGAAGCTTTCTTT. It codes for CASSLVRQIFMNTEAFF.

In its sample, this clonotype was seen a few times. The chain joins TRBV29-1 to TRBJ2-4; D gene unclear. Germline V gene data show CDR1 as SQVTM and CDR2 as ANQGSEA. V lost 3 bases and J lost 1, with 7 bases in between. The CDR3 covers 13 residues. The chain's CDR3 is CSVEADAKNIQYF. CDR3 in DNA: TGCAGCGTTGAGGCGGATGCCAAAAACATTCAGTACTTC.

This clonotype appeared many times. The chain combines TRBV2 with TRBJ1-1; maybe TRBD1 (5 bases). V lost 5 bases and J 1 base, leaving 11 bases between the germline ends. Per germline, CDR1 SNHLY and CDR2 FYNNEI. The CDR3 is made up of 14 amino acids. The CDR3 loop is CASSWSGANTEAFF. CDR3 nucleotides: TGTGCCAGCAGTTGGTCTGGGGCGAACACTGAAGCTTTCTTT.

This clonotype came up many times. The CDR3 region is CARWGAALPIQETQYF. In DNA, the CDR3 is TGTGCCAGATGGGGGGCAGCGCTCCCCATCCAAGAGACCCAGTACTTC. The chain carries TRBV13 and TRBJ2-5, with D perhaps matching TRBD1 or TRBD2 (6 bases each). The ends were cut back, 9 bases at V and 1 base at J, with 21 bases in the middle. CDR3 size: 16 residues. CDR1 PRHDT and CDR2 FYEKMQ come from the germline V gene (reference sequence).

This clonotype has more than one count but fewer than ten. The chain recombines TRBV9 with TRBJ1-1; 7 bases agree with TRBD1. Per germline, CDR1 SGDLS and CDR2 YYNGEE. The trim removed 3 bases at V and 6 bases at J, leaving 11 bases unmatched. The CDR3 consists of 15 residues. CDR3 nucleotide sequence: TGTGCCAGCAGCGCCCCGACAGGGCCAGCGCCTGAAGCTTTCTTT. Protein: CASSAPTGPAPEAFF. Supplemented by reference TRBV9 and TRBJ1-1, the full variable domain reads DSGVTQTPKHLITATGQRVTLRCSPRSGDLSVYWYQQSLDQGLQFLIQYYNGEERAKGNILERFSAQQFPDLHSELNLSSLELGDSALYFCASSAPTGPAPEAFFGQGTRLTVV.

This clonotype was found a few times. Here the CDR3 reads CASRNLGQGFTEAFF. CDR3 coding DNA: TGTGCCAGCAGGAACCTCGGACAGGGCTTCACTGAAGCTTTCTTT. V usage is TRBV7-9 and J usage is TRBJ1-1, with TRBD1 matching over 8 bases. The trim removed 6 bases at V and 4 bases at J, leaving 10 bases unmatched. In germline, CDR1 is SEHNR, CDR2 FQNEAQ (reference sequence). This CDR3 comprises 15 residues.